The clone carrying this TCR beta chain was counted a few times. As yet, its antigen is unknown. This sample is drawn from a study of identical twins. Unique molecular identifiers were present on cDNA, and template switching added a universal primer site. TCRdb fed the 5' RACE reads into MiXCR, producing one record per CDR3 protein. The sample carries 450,000 to 600,000 distinct CDR3 sequences, around 20% recorded once. Findings and limits, study-wide: Within twin pairs, the out-of-frame alpha sequences they shared showed excess low generation probability. Cord blood beta clonotypes present at high abundance carried fewer insertions; no such pattern appeared in memory repertoires. Findings came from cross-sectional statistics, without long-term follow-up of donors.

V was trimmed by 2 bases and J by 4 bases, leaving 7 bases between them. The CDR3 runs to 13 residues. The germline CDR1 and CDR2 sequences are MNHNY and SVGAGI (reference sequence). The sample was also reused in another study, on yellow fever vaccine responses in identical twins.

Input material: CD4+ T cells sorted from blood. This TCR was recovered from a woman between 18 and 29 years old in good health. The chain employs TRBV6-6 and TRBJ2-3, with D possibly TRBD2 on 6 matching bases. CDR3 residues: CASSYREADTQYF. CDR3 coding DNA: TGTGCCAGCAGTTACAGGGAGGCAGATACGCAGTATTTT.